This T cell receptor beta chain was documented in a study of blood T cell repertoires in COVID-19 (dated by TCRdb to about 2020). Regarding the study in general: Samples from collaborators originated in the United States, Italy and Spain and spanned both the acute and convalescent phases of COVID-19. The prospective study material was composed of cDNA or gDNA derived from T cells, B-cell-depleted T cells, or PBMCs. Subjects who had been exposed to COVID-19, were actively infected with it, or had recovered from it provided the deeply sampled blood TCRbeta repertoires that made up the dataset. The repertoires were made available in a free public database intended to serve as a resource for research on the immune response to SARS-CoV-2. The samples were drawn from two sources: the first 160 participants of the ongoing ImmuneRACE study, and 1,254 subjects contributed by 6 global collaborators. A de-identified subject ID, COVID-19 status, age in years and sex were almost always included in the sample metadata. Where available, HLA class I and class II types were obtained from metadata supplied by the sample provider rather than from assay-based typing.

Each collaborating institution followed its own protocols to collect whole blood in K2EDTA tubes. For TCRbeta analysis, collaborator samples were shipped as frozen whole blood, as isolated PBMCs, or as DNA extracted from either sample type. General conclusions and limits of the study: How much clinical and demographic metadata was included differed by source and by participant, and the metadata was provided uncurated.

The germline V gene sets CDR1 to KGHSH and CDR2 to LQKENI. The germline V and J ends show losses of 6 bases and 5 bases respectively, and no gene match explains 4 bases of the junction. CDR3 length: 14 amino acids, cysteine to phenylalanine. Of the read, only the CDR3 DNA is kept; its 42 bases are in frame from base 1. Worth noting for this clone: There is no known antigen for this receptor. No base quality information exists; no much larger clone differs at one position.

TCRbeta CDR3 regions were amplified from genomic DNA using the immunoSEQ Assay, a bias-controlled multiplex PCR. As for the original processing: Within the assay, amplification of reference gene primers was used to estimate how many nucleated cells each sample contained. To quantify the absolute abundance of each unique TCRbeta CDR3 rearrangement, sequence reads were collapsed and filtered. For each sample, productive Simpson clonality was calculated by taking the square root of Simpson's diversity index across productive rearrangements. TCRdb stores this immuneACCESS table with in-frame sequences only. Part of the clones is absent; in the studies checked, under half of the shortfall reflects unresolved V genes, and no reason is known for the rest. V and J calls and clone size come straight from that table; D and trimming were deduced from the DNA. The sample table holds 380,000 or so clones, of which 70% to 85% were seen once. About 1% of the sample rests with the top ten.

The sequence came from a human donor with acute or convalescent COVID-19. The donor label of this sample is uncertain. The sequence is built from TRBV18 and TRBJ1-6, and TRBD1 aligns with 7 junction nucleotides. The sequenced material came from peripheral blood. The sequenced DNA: TGTGCCAGCTCCAAAGGGACAGATAATTCACCCCTCCACTTT. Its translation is CASSKGTDNSPLHF.